This TCR beta chain emerged from a study of post-analysis software for immune sequencing data. Whole-study context: Relapsing-remitting, secondary progressive and progressive-relapsing multiple sclerosis were all included among the disease courses.

Prepared libraries of TCR beta cDNA carried unique molecular identifiers. There were roughly 0.95 to 10 million T cells, and 450,000 to 550,000 cDNA molecules came from them. TCRdb passed the PCR reads through MiXCR, listing each CDR3 protein once. The sample shows approximately 260,000 distinct CDR3 sequences, approximately 34% of them seen only once. Details on this clonotype: Its antigen is currently unknown.

After removal of 6 bases from V and 6 bases from J, the junction contained 11 bases not matched to a gene. The germline V gene encodes CDR1 DFQATT and CDR2 SNEGSKA (reference sequence). The CDR3 extends over 15 amino acids. Notes on the study in general: Patients had higher frequencies than controls of five TRBV segments, including TRBV5-6, TRBV5-1 and TRBV20-1. Pronounced co-clustering by F measure was evident among identically batched samples.

This sequence originates from a girl between 5 and 17 years old with multiple sclerosis. The chain couples TRBV20-1 to TRBJ2-3; 11 bases line up with TRBD2. Material for sequencing was blood. In nucleotides, the CDR3 is TGCAGTGCCCGGGGGACTAGCGGTTTAGTCGATACGCAGTATTTT. It is translated as CSARGTSGLVDTQYF.